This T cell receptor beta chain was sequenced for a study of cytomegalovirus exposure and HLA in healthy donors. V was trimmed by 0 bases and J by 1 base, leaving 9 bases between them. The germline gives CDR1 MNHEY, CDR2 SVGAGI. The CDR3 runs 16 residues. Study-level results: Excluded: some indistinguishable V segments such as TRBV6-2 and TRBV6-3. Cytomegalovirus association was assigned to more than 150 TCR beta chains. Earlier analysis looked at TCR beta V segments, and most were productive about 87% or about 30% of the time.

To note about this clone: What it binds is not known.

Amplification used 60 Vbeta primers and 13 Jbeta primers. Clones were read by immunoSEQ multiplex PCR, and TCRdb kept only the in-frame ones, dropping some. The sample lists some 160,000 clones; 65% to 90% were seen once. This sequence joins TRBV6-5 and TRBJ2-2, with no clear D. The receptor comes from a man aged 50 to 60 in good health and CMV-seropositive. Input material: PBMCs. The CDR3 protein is CASSYSTQKNTGELFF. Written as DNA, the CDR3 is TGTGCCAGCAGTTACTCGACTCAGAAGAACACCGGGGAGCTGTTTTTT.